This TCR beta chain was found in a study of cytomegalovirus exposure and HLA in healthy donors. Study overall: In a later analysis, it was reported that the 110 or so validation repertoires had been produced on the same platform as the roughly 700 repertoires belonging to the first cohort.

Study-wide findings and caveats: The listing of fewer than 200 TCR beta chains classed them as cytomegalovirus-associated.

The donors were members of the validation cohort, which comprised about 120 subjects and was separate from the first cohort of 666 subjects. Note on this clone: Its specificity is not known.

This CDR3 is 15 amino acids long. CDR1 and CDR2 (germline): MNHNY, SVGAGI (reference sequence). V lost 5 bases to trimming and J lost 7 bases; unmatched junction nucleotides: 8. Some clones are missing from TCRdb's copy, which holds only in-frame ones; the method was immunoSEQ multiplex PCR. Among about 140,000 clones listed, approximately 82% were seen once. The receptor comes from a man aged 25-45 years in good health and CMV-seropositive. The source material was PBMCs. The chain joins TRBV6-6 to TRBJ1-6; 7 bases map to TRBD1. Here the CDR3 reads CASSTTGTANSPLHF. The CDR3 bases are TGTGCCAGCAGTACAACCGGGACAGCAAATTCACCCCTCCACTTT.